A selection of T cell receptor beta chains follows, all from one sample in a study of blood T cell repertoires in COVID-19. Assay: immunoSEQ multiplex PCR; the TCRdb copy retains only in-frame clones and omits some. The profile shows roughly 130,000 clones, over 75% of them singletons. Input material: peripheral blood. Receptors originate from a woman in her 70s with acute or convalescent COVID-19. CDR3s include the opening cysteine and the closing phenylalanine or tryptophan. Each record gives: V gene, clone size, CDR3 length, D gene, J gene, CDR3 DNA, CDR3 protein. D genes are given only for firm matches. Rows give clone size only sometimes, using once, few, many, or a class for an expanded clone.

>TRBV18|once|13|NA|TRBJ1-1
TGTGCCAGCTCTGTGGGGATGACAGACGAAGCTTTCTTT
CASSVGMTDEAFF
>TRBV3-1/TRBV3-2|NA|16|NA|TRBJ1-6
TGTGCCAGCAGCCAAGAAGGCGGGATCTATAATTCACCCCTCCACTTT
CASSQEGGIYNSPLHF
>TRBV7-2|NA|15|TRBD2|TRBJ2-1
TGTGCCAGCAGCTTAATCGGGGGGTCATACAATGAGCAGTTCTTC
CASSLIGGSYNEQFF
>TRBV5-1|NA|14|TRBD1|TRBJ1-1
TGCGCCAGCAGGTTAGGGACAGAGAACACTGAAGCTTTCTTT
CASRLGTENTEAFF
>TRBV6-4|NA|13|NA|TRBJ1-5
TGTGCCAGCAGTGAGGGGCGCAATCAGCCCCAGCATTTT
CASSEGRNQPQHF
>TRBV4-1|NA|14|NA|TRBJ1-3
TGCGCCAGCAGCCAAGATGGATCGGGAGACACCATATATTTT
CASSQDGSGDTIYF
>TRBV9|NA|15|NA|TRBJ1-4
TGTGCCAGCAGCGGGGGGACTTTGGCTAATGAAAAACTGTTTTTT
CASSGGTLANEKLFF
>TRBV2|few|15|NA|TRBJ1-4
TGTGCCAGCAGCCCTCAGGGACAAAGGAATGAAAAACTGTTTTTT
CASSPQGQRNEKLFF
>TRBV5-4|NA|14|NA|TRBJ1-1
TGTGCCAGCAGCTCCTCCAGGGGCTGGGGTGAAGCTTTCTTT
CASSSSRGWGEAFF
>TRBV6-5|few|16|TRBD2|TRBJ2-3
TGTGCCAGCAGTTACGGGGGACTAGCGGGCACAGATACGCAGTATTTT
CASSYGGLAGTDTQYF
>TRBV5-5|NA|14|NA|TRBJ1-1
TGTGCCAGCAGCTTGGGACAGTCTTTCACTGAAGCTTTCTTT
CASSLGQSFTEAFF
>TRBV5-6|few|16|NA|TRBJ2-1
TGTGCCAGCAGCTTGTTGGGGCAGAGCTCCTACAATGAGCAGTTCTTC
CASSLLGQSSYNEQFF
>TRBV5-1|NA|15|NA|TRBJ1-1
TGCGCCAGCCTCGGTATGGGAGTAACGGGCACTGAAGCTTTCTTT
CASLGMGVTGTEAFF
>TRBV10-2|few|15|TRBD1|TRBJ2-2
TGCGCCAGCAAACAGGGACAGGGGAACACCGGGGAGCTGTTTTTT
CASKQGQGNTGELFF
>TRBV5-6|NA|13|TRBD1|TRBJ1-2
TGTGCCAGCGGCCGGACAGGGGCGATTGGCTACACCTTC
CASGRTGAIGYTF
>TRBV12-3/TRBV12-4|NA|12|NA|TRBJ1-5
TGTGCCAGCAGTCGACAGAATCAGCCCCAGCATTTT
CASSRQNQPQHF
>TRBV4-3|NA|13|NA|TRBJ2-2
TGCGCCAGCAGCTCCAAATACACCGGGGAGCTGTTTTTT
CASSSKYTGELFF
>TRBV4-1|NA|12|NA|TRBJ2-2
TGCGCCAGCACTCCGAACACCGGGGAGCTGTTTTTT
CASTPNTGELFF
>TRBV19|NA|14|TRBD2|TRBJ2-2
TGTGCCAGTAAAGAGCGGGGAGGTCACGGGGAGCTGTTTTTT
CASKERGGHGELFF
>TRBV4-1|NA|13|NA|TRBJ1-1
TGCGCCAGCAGCCAAGACAGAATGACTGAAGCTTTCTTT
CASSQDRMTEAFF
>TRBV5-1|NA|14|NA|TRBJ1-5
TGCGCCAGCAGCAGTGGCCCGGGAAGTCAGCCCCAGCATTTT
CASSSGPGSQPQHF
>TRBV19|few|17|TRBD1|TRBJ1-5
TGTGCCAGTAGACCCGGGACAGAGACTTATAGCAATCAGCCCCAGCATTTT
CASRPGTETYSNQPQHF
>TRBV19|NA|14|NA|TRBJ1-2
TGTGCCAGTAGTATTCAGGGTTGGAACTATGGCTACACCTTC
CASSIQGWNYGYTF